A single sample gave rise to the 5 T cell receptor beta chains below, sequenced in a study of shared clonotypes between healthy human individuals. CD45RO-negative, CCR7-positively selected cells formed the naive CD8 fraction, excluding terminally differentiated effector memory CD45RA+ cells. Libraries were prepared by immunoSEQ multiplex PCR; TCRdb keeps only in-frame clonotypes and omits some of them. The repertoire consists of around 2.1 million clones, with about 92% occurring once and the leading ten covering about 1.5%. Source material: naive CD8+ T cells from PBMCs. Receptors originate from a young man in good health. Some clones in this sample may be carry-over from other donors' samples.

This chain joins TRBV19 and TRBJ1-1; no definite D call. The CDR3 contains 16 residues. Per the germline V gene, CDR1 is LNHDA and CDR2 is SQIVND (reference sequence). V was trimmed by 1 base and J by 2 bases, leaving 14 bases between them. DNA for the CDR3: TGTGCCAGTAGTATAGTCCATAGGAGGAGAAACACTGAAGCTTTCTTT. Protein sequence: CASSIVHRRRNTEAFF.

This chain uses TRBV10-3 with TRBJ2-5; TRBD2 matches at 12 bases. The CDR3 consists of 15 residues. The V gene's germline CDR1 is ENHRY and CDR2 SYGVKD. Trimming removed 2 bases from V and 4 bases from J; junction bases left unmatched: 2. This chain's CDR3 is CAISERTSGAETQYF. The CDR3 region has the DNA TGTGCCATCAGTGAGCGGACTAGCGGGGCAGAGACCCAGTACTTC.

The rearrangement uses TRBV30 and TRBJ2-2, with D maybe TRBD1 (7 bases). This CDR3 contains 15 residues. The V end was cut by 1 base, the J end by 5 bases, with 14 bases between. Germline V CDR1 and CDR2: GTSNPN, SVGIG (reference sequence). The CDR3 DNA is TGTGCCTGGAGTGGTTGGCAGGGGGGAACCGGGGAGCTGTTTTTT. Amino acid sequence: CAWSGWQGGTGELFF.

This sequence joins TRBV11-2 and TRBJ2-7; 14 nucleotides line up with TRBD2. This CDR3 is 16 amino acids long. Trimming at V came to 8 bases and at J to 0 bases, leaving 6 bases not matched to a gene. Germline V lookup: CDR1 SGHAT, CDR2 FQNNGV. CDR3 DNA: TGTGCCAGCGAGGGACTAGCGGGAGTTAGCTCCTACGAGCAGTACTTC. It encodes CASEGLAGVSSYEQYF.

This rearrangement joins TRBV7-9 to TRBJ2-1; D is tentatively TRBD1 or TRBD2 (6 bases each). Germline values: CDR1 SEHNR, CDR2 FQNEAQ (reference sequence). Trimming left V 6 bases short and J 4 bases short, with 16 bases between. There are 15 residues in the CDR3. CDR3 DNA sequence: TGTGCCAGCAGGTCCGGAGGCGGGACATACAATGAGCAGTTCTTC. It translates to CASRSGGGTYNEQFF.